These T cell receptor beta chains were read from a single sample in a study of blood T cell repertoires in COVID-19. Profiled with immunoSEQ multiplex PCR; TCRdb holds only in-frame clones, not every one. The sample holds 540,000 or so clones, roughly 91% seen once. The sample comprised peripheral blood. Receptors were obtained from a woman between 50 and 59 years old with COVID-19, enrolled during active disease. Each CDR3 is given with its conserved first and last residue. A D gene is named only where the DNA matches it firmly. Expanded clones get a size class; other rows say once, few or many, or leave the size out.

D | J | V | size | CDR3 | DNA
. | TRBJ1-2 | TRBV30 | . | CAWSSGGGYGYTF | TGTGCCTGGAGTAGCGGGGGAGGCTATGGCTACACCTTC
. | TRBJ1-5 | TRBV6-6 | . | CASSLIPLGPQHF | TGTGCCAGCAGTCTCATTCCACTCGGGCCCCAGCATTTT
. | TRBJ1-3 | TRBV28 | . | CASSGSLSGNTIYF | TGTGCCAGCAGTGGCAGTCTCTCTGGAAACACCATATATTTT
. | TRBJ1-5 | TRBV19 | . | CASSIVPGQPQHF | TGTGCCAGTAGTATAGTCCCCGGGCAGCCCCAGCATTTT
. | TRBJ2-1 | TRBV5-1 | . | CASSLDPRDEQFF | TGCGCCAGCAGCTTGGACCCGAGGGATGAGCAGTTCTTC
TRBD1 | TRBJ1-1 | TRBV7-8 | . | CASNQGQQNTEAFF | TGTGCCAGCAATCAGGGACAGCAGAACACTGAAGCTTTCTTT
TRBD1 | TRBJ1-2 | TRBV11-2 | . | CASSLDRDSYGYTF | TGTGCCAGCAGCTTAGACCGGGACAGCTATGGCTACACCTTC
. | TRBJ1-2 | TRBV10-2 | . | CASSVTGREGYTF | TGCGCCAGCAGTGTCACAGGGAGAGAAGGCTACACCTTC
. | TRBJ1-5 | TRBV6-5 | . | CASRDSRMHF | TGTGCCAGCAGGGATTCGAGGATGCATTTT
TRBD1 | TRBJ1-2 | TRBV12-3/TRBV12-4 | . | CASSLTGSGGYTF | TGTGCCAGCAGCCTGACAGGGTCGGGTGGCTACACCTTC
. | TRBJ2-1 | TRBV27 | . | CASSPARGGDYNEQFF | TGTGCCAGCAGCCCAGCGAGAGGGGGTGACTACAATGAGCAGTTCTTC
TRBD1 | TRBJ1-4 | TRBV5-1 | once | CASSLAGTGSDEKLFF | TGCGCCAGCAGCTTGGCCGGGACAGGGTCCGATGAAAAACTGTTTTTT
. | TRBJ1-2 | TRBV7-9 | . | CASSLEREGYTF | TGTGCCAGCAGCTTAGAGAGGGAAGGCTACACCTTC
TRBD1 | TRBJ2-2 | TRBV24-1 | . | CATSDPGQGNTGELFF | TGTGCCACCAGTGACCCGGGACAGGGGAACACCGGGGAGCTGTTTTTT
. | TRBJ2-5 | TRBV6-5 | . | CASSAERGRVETQYF | TGTGCCAGCAGCGCAGAACGGGGTCGGGTCGAGACCCAGTACTTC
. | TRBJ1-6 | TRBV30 | . | CAWSGDSPSSYNSPLHF | TGTGCCTGGAGTGGGGACTCCCCCAGCTCCTATAATTCACCCCTCCACTTT
TRBD1 | TRBJ1-2 | TRBV5-3 | once | CARSFRGPNYGYTF | TGTGCCAGAAGCTTCAGGGGGCCTAACTATGGCTACACCTTC
. | TRBJ2-1 | TRBV6-2/TRBV6-3 | . | CASSYDTGTYNEQFF | TGTGCCAGCAGTTACGACACTGGCACCTACAATGAGCAGTTCTTC
TRBD1 | TRBJ1-6 | TRBV2 | . | CASRDRLRSNSPLHF | TGTGCCAGCAGGGACAGGTTAAGATCAAATTCACCCCTCCACTTT
. | TRBJ1-6 | TRBV19 | . | CASTPSSYNSPLHF | TGTGCCAGTACACCTAGCTCCTATAATTCACCCCTCCACTTT
. | TRBJ1-1 | TRBV7-8 | . | CASTPLSRGWGNTEAFF | TGTGCCAGCACCCCCCTAAGTAGGGGCTGGGGGAACACTGAAGCTTTCTTT
. | TRBJ2-7 | TRBV27 | . | CASQLAKVGAYEQYF | TGTGCCAGCCAACTAGCTAAGGTGGGGGCCTACGAGCAGTACTTC
. | TRBJ1-1 | TRBV2 | . | CASSYREGTEAFF | TGTGCCAGCAGTTATCGGGAGGGAACTGAAGCTTTCTTT
. | TRBJ1-1 | TRBV6-2/TRBV6-3 | . | CASSYRKPTLTGNTEAFF | TGTGCCAGCAGTTACCGGAAGCCGACCCTGACGGGGAACACTGAAGCTTTCTTT
TRBD1 | TRBJ1-4 | TRBV2 | . | CASMTGGKGTNEKLFF | TGTGCCAGCATGACAGGGGGCAAAGGGACTAATGAAAAACTGTTTTTT
TRBD1 | TRBJ2-1 | TRBV28 | . | CASRGTGGNEQFF | TGTGCCAGCAGGGGGACAGGGGGCAATGAGCAGTTCTTC